These 25 T cell receptor beta chains were sequenced from one sample in a study of CD8+ T cells in alopecia areata. Treatment defined: oral pan-JAK inhibitor, 5-10 mg twice daily. In each case, RNA was isolated and then reverse transcribed into cDNA as the sequencing template. The protocol was immunoSEQ multiplex PCR, while the TCRdb copy is restricted to in-frame clones and leaves out a portion. In the table there are roughly 100,000 clones, around 40% of which are singletons. Sequenced material: CD8+ T cells sorted from blood, taken at week 24, from a patient treated with tofacitinib. These receptors were obtained from a human donor with alopecia areata.

The chain has TRBV29-1 and TRBJ2-7; D remains unclear. Trimming took off 6 bases at V and 2 bases at J, with 8 bases between the two ends. CDR1 is SQVTM and CDR2 is ANQGSEA in the germline V gene. This CDR3 comprises 11 residues. The CDR3 region is CSVLVAYEQYF. CDR3 bases: TGCAGCGTATTGGTAGCCTACGAGCAGTACTTC.

This rearrangement joins TRBV7-9 to TRBJ2-6; 8 bases fit TRBD1. After removal of 5 bases from V and 6 bases from J, the junction contained 6 bases not matched to a gene. The CDR3 consists of 15 residues. Germline V CDR1 and CDR2: SEHNR, FQNEAQ (reference sequence). CDR3 bases: TGTGCCAGCAGCCGGACAGGGTTTGAGGCCAACGTCCTGACTTTC. It specifies CASSRTGFEANVLTF.

This chain links TRBV15 with TRBJ2-7; D gene uncertain. The CDR3 loop spans 13 amino acids. The V gene's germline CDR1 is LNHNV and CDR2 YYDKDF (reference sequence). The ends were cut back, 5 bases at V and 3 bases at J, with 11 bases in the middle. CDR3 nucleotides: TGTGCCACCAGCGGCCAAGCCGTCTACGAGCAGTACTTC. The encoded protein is CATSGQAVYEQYF.

The chain uses TRBV4-1 and TRBJ1-2; 7 bases are a match to TRBD1. The CDR3 is made up of 15 amino acids. The germline V gene has CDR1 MGHRA and CDR2 YSYEKL. V was pared by 7 bases and J by 1 base, with 9 bases of the junction left unmatched. The CDR3 protein is CASKQGPSHNYGYTF. CDR3 sequence (DNA): TGCGCCAGCAAACAGGGGCCGAGCCATAACTATGGCTACACCTTC.

The gene calls are TRBV7-9 and TRBJ1-1, with 7 positions matching TRBD1. Trimming at V came to 3 bases and at J to 7 bases, leaving 8 bases not matched to a gene. Germline V lookup: CDR1 SEHNR, CDR2 FQNEAQ (reference sequence). The CDR3 runs 14 residues. The CDR3 nucleotides are TGTGCCAGCAGCTTTCCACCCCGGGACAGTGAAGCTTTCTTT. This encodes CASSFPPRDSEAFF.

The genes are TRBV11-2 and TRBJ2-7; a weak D match, TRBD2 (5 bases). V lost 0 bases and J 0 bases, leaving 9 bases between the germline ends. Germline-derived CDR1 and CDR2 are SGHAT and FQNNGV. This CDR3 has 15 residues. CDR3: CASSLDLGSSYEQYF. Here the CDR3 DNA reads TGTGCCAGCAGCTTAGATCTGGGGAGCTCCTACGAGCAGTACTTC. Complete variable domain (other parts from reference TRBV11-2 and TRBJ2-7): EAGVAQSPRYKIIEKRQSVAFWCNPISGHATLYWYQQILGQGPKLLIQFQNNGVVDDSQLPKDRFSAERLKGVDSTLKIQPAKLEDSAVYLCASSLDLGSSYEQYFGPGTRLTVT.

V usage is TRBV7-6 and J usage is TRBJ2-5, with 8 bases that match TRBD1. V trimming: 5 bases; J trimming: 5 bases; junction bases outside the gene matches: 4. Germline values: CDR1 SGHVS, CDR2 FNYEAQ. The CDR3 is 13 amino acids. The CDR3 here is CASSLGQGETQYF. CDR3 DNA: TGTGCCAGCAGCCTTGGACAGGGCGAGACCCAGTACTTC. Drawing the rest from reference TRBV7-6 and TRBJ2-5, the complete variable domain is GAGVSQSPRYKVTKRGQDVALRCDPISGHVSLYWYRQALGQGPEFLTYFNYEAQQDKSGLPNDRFSAERPEGSISTLTIQRTEQRDSAMYRCASSLGQGETQYFGPGTRLLVL.

V is TRBV27 and J is TRBJ2-5, with 9 bases identical to TRBD1. The CDR3 runs 16 residues. CDR1 is MNHEY, CDR2 SMNVEV, per germline (reference sequence). The V and J ends lost 4 bases and 0 bases, in that order; junction bases with no gene match: 6. The CDR3 spells CASSSRTGAHQETQYF. The CDR3 region has the DNA TGTGCCAGCAGTTCGAGGACAGGGGCCCACCAAGAGACCCAGTACTTC.

The J gene is TRBJ1-2, the V gene TRBV7-9; no clear D gene. This CDR3 spans 15 amino acids. Germline values: CDR1 SEHNR, CDR2 FQNEAQ (reference sequence). V was shortened by 3 bases and J by 5 bases, with 16 bases between the two germline ends. The CDR3 loop is CASSFYPPREYGYTF. CDR3 bases: TGTGCCAGCAGCTTCTACCCCCCGAGAGAATATGGCTACACCTTC.

The rearrangement links TRBV7-2 to TRBJ1-1; D remains unclear. The CDR3 runs to 15 residues. The V and J ends lost 6 bases and 3 bases respectively, with 17 bases between them. Germline CDR1 reads SGHTA; CDR2 reads FQGNSA. DNA for the CDR3: TGTGCCAGCAGTCCCGTGGGCAGGAAAGACACTGAAGCTTTCTTT. It encodes CASSPVGRKDTEAFF. The complete variable domain, with remaining parts taken from reference TRBV7-2 and TRBJ1-1, reads GAGVSQSPSNKVTEKGKDVELRCDPISGHTALYWYRQSLGQGLEFLIYFQGNSAPDKSGLPSDRFSAERTGGSVSTLTIQRTQQEDSAVYLCASSPVGRKDTEAFFGQGTRLTVV.

The sample holds many counts of this clone. The J gene is TRBJ2-1, the V gene TRBV5-1; a possible D gene is TRBD2 (5 bases). The CDR3 is 14 residues long. CDR1 SGHRS and CDR2 YFSETQ come from the germline V gene. The germline V and J ends were trimmed by 2 bases and 8 bases, with 14 bases remaining between them. The CDR3 DNA follows: TGCGCCAGCAGCTTCGGGCGGACCGGGGATGAGCAGTTCTTC. It is translated as CASSFGRTGDEQFF.

As regards this clone: This specimen includes other DNA sequences encoding the same CDR3. V gene TRBV11-2 combines with J gene TRBJ2-7; TRBD2 might be the D (6 bases). This CDR3 region has 14 residues. Trimming stripped 5 bases from V and 4 bases from J, with 15 bases between. CDR1 SGHAT and CDR2 FQNNGV come from the germline V gene. CDR3 DNA sequence: TGTGCCAGCAGCCTCGGGACTGGGGGATACGAGCAGTACTTC. This codes for CASSLGTGGYEQYF.

V is TRBV29-1 and J is TRBJ1-2; D gene unclear. The CDR3 runs to 12 residues. Germline V CDR1 and CDR2: SQVTM, ANQGSEA. V was pared by 6 bases and J by 3 bases, with 11 bases between. The CDR3 coding sequence is TGCAGCGTGCCGGGAGGCCACTATGGCTACACCTTC. As protein: CSVPGGHYGYTF.

The chain has TRBV27 and TRBJ1-2, with 7 bases aligning to TRBD1. CDR3 length equals 15 residues. CDR1 MNHEY and CDR2 SMNVEV come from the germline V gene (reference sequence). Losses at the gene ends were 0 bases for V and 5 bases for J; bases not matched to a gene: 6. The CDR3 sequence: CASSLSRSGQYGYTF. CDR3 in DNA: TGTGCCAGCAGTTTATCGAGGTCGGGACAGTATGGCTACACCTTC.

The V and J genes are TRBV5-6 and TRBJ2-7; 8 bases align to TRBD2. The CDR3 is 18 amino acids. The V gene's germline CDR1 is SGHDT and CDR2 YYEEEE. V trimming: 2 bases; J trimming: 1 base; junction bases outside the gene matches: 14. CDR3 in DNA: TGTGCCAGCAGCTTTTGGAGTGGGGCGGGAGGACCTTCCTACGAGCAGTACTTC. This gives the protein CASSFWSGAGGPSYEQYF.

This clone was counted many times. This chain joins TRBV25-1 and TRBJ2-5; 7 bases are shared with TRBD1. The germline gives CDR1 MGHDK, CDR2 SYGVNS. V was pared by 4 bases and J by 2 bases, with 4 bases of the junction left unmatched. This CDR3 spans 14 amino acids. The CDR3 protein is CASSAWDSQETQYF. The CDR3 bases are TGTGCCAGCAGTGCGTGGGACAGTCAAGAGACCCAGTACTTC.

In this sample, this clone turned up once. This chain uses TRBV5-1 with TRBJ2-7; D is ambiguous. The CDR3 extends over 14 amino acids. Germline loops: CDR1 SGHRS, CDR2 YFSETQ. V gave up 2 bases and J gave up 1 base, with 10 bases separating them. The chain's CDR3 is CASSFGLRSYEQYF. The CDR3, as DNA: TGCGCCAGCAGCTTTGGGCTTCGTTCCTACGAGCAGTACTTC.

The sample holds a few counts of this clone. Germline is not matched at one junction end, which may reflect a read error. The chain employs TRBV2 and TRBJ2-7; 8 nucleotides line up with TRBD2. This CDR3 comprises 15 residues. The V gene's germline CDR1 is SNHLY and CDR2 FYNNEI. CDR3 bases: TGTGCCAGCAGAGAAGGACTAGCTGAATCCTACGAGCAGTACTTC. This translates into CASREGLAESYEQYF.

The J gene is TRBJ1-2, the V gene TRBV7-9, with D perhaps matching TRBD1 (5 bases). Germline values: CDR1 SEHNR, CDR2 FQNEAQ (reference sequence). This CDR3 is 17 amino acids long. Trimming shortened V by 6 bases and J by 0 bases, and 20 bases separated the two germline ends. CDR3 in amino acids: CASRNLTAALSNYGYTF. CDR3 DNA: TGTGCCAGCAGGAATTTGACAGCCGCCTTATCTAACTATGGCTACACCTTC.

The rearrangement uses TRBV7-9 and TRBJ1-5; D uncertain. Germline V gives CDR1 SEHNR, CDR2 FQNEAQ (reference sequence). The CDR3 length is 14 residues. V was pared by 4 bases and J by 4 bases, with 11 bases between. The CDR3 region has the DNA TGTGCCAGCAGCTCCGGCGGGCTTAATCAGCCCCAGCATTTT. It encodes CASSSGGLNQPQHF.

The chain recombines TRBV30 with TRBJ2-1; tentative D call: TRBD2 (6 bases). This CDR3 region has 14 residues. V dropped 3 bases and J dropped 1 base, with 10 bases sitting between them. Germline V gene lookup returns CDR1 GTSNPN and CDR2 SVGIG (reference sequence). For the CDR3, the DNA is TGTGCCTGGAGCGGGGGTCGGTCCTACAATGAGCAGTTCTTC. As protein: CAWSGGRSYNEQFF.

The rearrangement links TRBV29-1 to TRBJ1-1, with 9 bases that match TRBD1. Germline V gene sequence: CDR1 SQVTM, CDR2 ANQGSEA. There are 14 residues in the CDR3. Losses at the gene ends were 3 bases for V and 6 bases for J; bases not matched to a gene: 8. CDR3 nucleotide sequence: TGCAGCGTTGATTTCCGGACAGGGGATGCTGAAGCTTTCTTT. The encoded protein is CSVDFRTGDAEAFF.

This clone appeared a few times. The CDR3 region is CASSQRGAPNYGYTF. CDR3 nucleotide sequence: TGTGCCAGCAGTCAAAGGGGGGCACCTAACTATGGCTACACCTTC. This chain links TRBV27 with TRBJ1-2; TRBD1 might be the D (6 bases). Germline V gene sequence: CDR1 MNHEY, CDR2 SMNVEV (reference sequence). This CDR3 has 15 residues. With 5 bases removed from V and 0 bases from J, the gap between germline ends came to 13 bases.

This clone was picked up a small number of times. The gene calls are TRBV7-9 and TRBJ2-7; D possibly corresponds to TRBD1 (5 bases). CDR3 length: 14 amino acids. Per the germline V gene, CDR1 is SEHNR and CDR2 is FQNEAQ (reference sequence). Trimming removed 0 bases from V and 2 bases from J, with 8 bases in between. CDR3 sequence (DNA): TGTGCCAGCAGCTTAGCGGGGCCACCCTACGAGCAGTACTTC. It specifies CASSLAGPPYEQYF.

This clone was observed a few times. CDR3 coding DNA: TGTGCCTGGAGTGTTTTTACCGGGAGGGCCGATGAGCAGTTCTTC. Protein: CAWSVFTGRADEQFF. This chain connects TRBV30 to TRBJ2-1; 8 bases agree with TRBD2. The CDR3 consists of 15 residues. V was pared by 0 bases and J by 8 bases, with 9 bases of the junction left unmatched. The germline CDR1 and CDR2 sequences are GTSNPN and SVGIG (reference sequence).